Listed below are T cell receptor beta chains from one sample, sequenced in a study of radiotherapy plus CTLA-4 blockade in lung cancer. Sequencing was performed with immunoSEQ multiplex PCR; in TCRdb, only in-frame clones are kept and a portion is missing. The sample holds about 73,000 clones; roughly 84% are singletons and the top ten take 40%. Sequences were derived from peripheral blood, sampled from a patient treated with radiotherapy plus ipilimumab. The source of these receptors is a human donor with non-small cell lung cancer that progressed on radiotherapy plus ipilimumab. The CDR3 runs from the conserved cysteine through the conserved F or W. The order of the fields is D gene, clone size, J gene, V gene, CDR3 DNA, CDR3 protein. A D gene is named only where the DNA matches it firmly. Clone size, where shown, is once, few, many, or a class for clones that have expanded.

TRBD2,NA,TRBJ2-1,TRBV6-1,TGTGCCAGCAGTGAAGGCCACCAGGGAGGGAATGAGCAGTTCTTC,CASSEGHQGGNEQFF
NA,NA,TRBJ1-1,TRBV18,TGTGCCAGCTCACCACAGAATCTGAACACTGAAGCTTTCTTT,CASSPQNLNTEAFF
TRBD2,NA,TRBJ2-1,TRBV7-7,TGTGCTAGCAGCACCGGGACTAGCGGGAGCGATGAGCAGTTCTTC,CASSTGTSGSDEQFF
TRBD2,NA,TRBJ2-3,TRBV19,TGTGCCAGTAGTATGACCGCGGGAGGCGGGACAGATACGCAGTATTTT,CASSMTAGGGTDTQYF
TRBD1,NA,TRBJ2-3,TRBV18,TGTGCCAGCTCATTCAGGGGGACAGATACGCAGTATTTT,CASSFRGTDTQYF
NA,NA,TRBJ1-1,TRBV2,TGTGCCAGCAGTGAACTGTGGGGAAGGACTGAAGCTTTCTTT,CASSELWGRTEAFF
NA,NA,TRBJ2-1,TRBV29-1,TGCAGCGCTTATTACCGCCCCGGTGAGCAGTTCTTC,CSAYYRPGEQFF
NA,NA,TRBJ2-4,TRBV18,TGTGCCAGCTCACCTATGGGACAGCGGGAAAACATTCAGTACTTC,CASSPMGQRENIQYF
TRBD1,NA,TRBJ2-7,TRBV7-2,TGTGCCAGCTCGAGGGACAGCCGGGCCTACGAGCAGTACTTC,CASSRDSRAYEQYF
NA,NA,TRBJ2-2,TRBV7-8,TGTGCCAGCCGAGGACAGTACACCGGGGAGCTGTTTTTT,CASRGQYTGELFF
NA,NA,TRBJ2-4,TRBV28,TGTGCCAGCAGTTTTTTTGGGGACCCACAGTACTTC,CASSFFGDPQYF
TRBD1,NA,TRBJ2-1,TRBV5-6,TGTGCCAGCAGCTCCTTGGGACAGTCCTACAATGAGCAGTTCTTC,CASSSLGQSYNEQFF
NA,few,TRBJ2-7,TRBV6-6,TGTGCCAGCAGTTACTCAGGCGGAAAATACGAGCAGTACTTC,CASSYSGGKYEQYF
NA,NA,TRBJ1-1,TRBV19,TGTGCCAGTAGTATAGTAGCGGGGGCTAACACTGAAGCTTTCTTT,CASSIVAGANTEAFF
TRBD1,NA,TRBJ2-5,TRBV5-1,TGCGCCAGCAGCTTGGTACAGGGGCCGTACCAAGAGACCCAGTACTTC,CASSLVQGPYQETQYF
TRBD1,NA,TRBJ1-2,TRBV7-9,TGTGCCAGCAGCTTAGCCGGGACAGGGAACCATGGCTACACCTTC,CASSLAGTGNHGYTF
TRBD2,NA,TRBJ2-1,TRBV6-6,TGTGCCAGCAGAACATCGACTAGCGGGAGGGGAAATGAGCAGTTCTTC,CASRTSTSGRGNEQFF
NA,NA,TRBJ2-3,TRBV27,TGTGCCAGCAGTTTACAGGGGAGGGGAGATACGCAGTATTTT,CASSLQGRGDTQYF
NA,once,TRBJ1-5,TRBV19,TGTGCCAGCAAGTGGGGGGGGCTCGGGCAGCCCCAGCATTTT,CASKWGGLGQPQHF
TRBD2,NA,TRBJ2-5,TRBV12-5,TGTGCTAGTGGAGCCACCGGGACTAGCGGGACCCAAGAGACCCAGTACTTC,CASGATGTSGTQETQYF